These 4 T cell receptor beta chains were sequenced from one sample in a study of blood T cell repertoires in COVID-19. The method was immunoSEQ multiplex PCR; TCRdb's version includes in-frame clones alone and lacks a portion of them. The sample holds about 150,000 clones; more than 75% are singletons and the top ten take around 2.1%. The sequencing sample was made of peripheral blood. The source of these receptors is a man aged 65-85 years with acute or convalescent COVID-19.

The chain links TRBV30 to TRBJ1-6; 9 nucleotides match TRBD1. Germline CDR1 GTSNPN, CDR2 SVGIG (reference sequence). The CDR3 spans 15 residues. Germline trimming cut 2 bases from V and 7 bases from J; bases unmatched to any gene: 6. The CDR3, as DNA: TGTGCCTGGAGTACAGGGGGCGGAGGGAATTCACCCCTCCACTTT. Its translation is CAWSTGGGGNSPLHF.

This chain links TRBV28 with TRBJ1-2, with 10 bases lining up with TRBD1. V was pared by 7 bases and J by 8 bases, with 13 bases of the junction left unmatched. The CDR3 loop spans 15 amino acids. The germline V gene has CDR1 MDHEN and CDR2 SYDVKM. The CDR3 loop is CASTLPGTGARGYTF. CDR3 bases: TGTGCCAGCACTCTACCCGGGACAGGGGCTAGGGGCTACACCTTC.

V usage is TRBV29-1 and J usage is TRBJ2-2, with 7 bases fitting TRBD1. The CDR3 is made up of 13 amino acids. With 2 bases clipped from V and 8 bases from J, the junction kept 5 bases outside the gene matches. The V gene's germline CDR1 is SQVTM and CDR2 ANQGSEA. The CDR3 sequence is CSVETGVVGELFF. The CDR3 DNA reads as TGCAGCGTTGAAACAGGGGTCGTGGGGGAGCTGTTTTTT.

This sequence joins TRBV12-5 and TRBJ1-1; the D gene is possibly TRBD1 (5 bases). The V end lost 5 bases, the J end lost 11 bases, and 15 bases lay between the germline ends. The CDR3 runs to 12 residues. Per the germline V gene, CDR1 is LGHNT and CDR2 is FRNRAP. DNA for the CDR3: TGTGCTAGTGGTCCCCAGGGATCTGGGGCTTTCTTT. This codes for CASGPQGSGAFF.